Listed below are T cell receptor beta chains from one sample, sequenced in a study of cytomegalovirus exposure and HLA in healthy donors. TCRdb keeps only in-frame clones here, not all; method: immunoSEQ multiplex PCR. Of approximately 160,000 clones in the sample, around 88% are singletons; the top ten hold around 2%. The sample was PBMCs. Source of these receptors: a woman aged 18-29 years in good health and CMV-seronegative. CDR3s include the opening cysteine and the closing phenylalanine or tryptophan. The D gene is left open where the match is weak. Not all rows give a size; the values are once, few, many and, for expanded clones, a class.

J: TRBJ1-4
size: NA
V: TRBV9
D: NA
DNA: TGTGCCAGCAGCGTAGGCCAGGCGGGCGAAAAACTGTTTTTT
CDR3: CASSVGQAGEKLFF

J: TRBJ2-2
size: NA
V: TRBV9
D: NA
DNA: TGTGCCAGCAGCGGAACACTCGGGGGCACCGGGGAGCTGTTTTTT
CDR3: CASSGTLGGTGELFF

J: TRBJ2-7
size: NA
V: TRBV19
D: NA
DNA: TGTGCCAGTAGTATCGGGGGGCTCCTCTACGAGCAGTACTTC
CDR3: CASSIGGLLYEQYF

J: TRBJ2-5
size: NA
V: TRBV7-2
D: NA
DNA: TGTGCCAGCAGCTTAGGCCCGGAGCGTGCCCAGTACTTC
CDR3: CASSLGPERAQYF

J: TRBJ2-7
size: NA
V: TRBV19
D: NA
DNA: TGTGCCAGTAGTATTGGGGGGTACGAGCAGTACTTC
CDR3: CASSIGGYEQYF

J: TRBJ2-7
size: NA
V: TRBV6-7
D: NA
DNA: TGTGCCAGGACGGGTCGTGCCTACGAGCAGTACTTC
CDR3: CARTGRAYEQYF

J: TRBJ2-7
size: NA
V: TRBV5-1
D: NA
DNA: TGCGCCAGCAGCCTAGGCGGGTCGTCCACCTACGAGCAGTACTTC
CDR3: CASSLGGSSTYEQYF

J: TRBJ2-2
size: once
V: TRBV5-1
D: NA
DNA: TGCGCCAGCAGCTTGTACGATCGGGACACCGGGGAGCTGTTTTTT
CDR3: CASSLYDRDTGELFF

J: TRBJ1-1
size: NA
V: TRBV7-3
D: NA
DNA: TGTGCCAGCAGCTTAAGTATCAGCACTGAAGCTTTCTTT
CDR3: CASSLSISTEAFF

J: TRBJ2-7
size: NA
V: TRBV7-2
D: NA
DNA: TGTGCCAGCAGCCTCAACCTCGTCAGCGAGCAGTACTTC
CDR3: CASSLNLVSEQYF

J: TRBJ2-1
size: NA
V: TRBV19
D: TRBD1
DNA: TGTGCCAGTAGTAGGGGACAGGGGGCGCTACTAGCGGGCAATGAGCAGTTCTTC
CDR3: CASSRGQGALLAGNEQFF

J: TRBJ2-6
size: NA
V: TRBV15
D: NA
DNA: TGTGCCACCAGCCCACACATAAGCTCTGGGGCCAACGTCCTGACTTTC
CDR3: CATSPHISSGANVLTF

J: TRBJ2-3
size: NA
V: TRBV7-9
D: TRBD1
DNA: TGTGCCAGCAGCTATTCGACAGGGACAGATACGCAGTATTTT
CDR3: CASSYSTGTDTQYF

J: TRBJ1-1
size: NA
V: TRBV5-1
D: NA
DNA: TGCGCCAGCAGCTTCGACTGGAACACTGAAGCTTTCTTT
CDR3: CASSFDWNTEAFF

J: TRBJ1-3
size: NA
V: TRBV5-4
D: TRBD1
DNA: TGTGCCAGCAGCTTGGATCAGGGGGCCGGAAACACCATATATTTT
CDR3: CASSLDQGAGNTIYF

J: TRBJ2-1
size: NA
V: TRBV7-2
D: NA
DNA: TGTGCCAGCAGCCCGGGGGACCGAAACTACAATGAGCAGTTCTTC
CDR3: CASSPGDRNYNEQFF

J: TRBJ1-4
size: NA
V: TRBV7-2
D: TRBD1
DNA: TGTGCCAGCAGCCATGGGACAGGAGAACTGTTTTTT
CDR3: CASSHGTGELFF

J: TRBJ1-1
size: NA
V: TRBV27
D: NA
DNA: TGTGCCAGCAGTTTCGGAGGGCGGACTGAAGCTTTCTTT
CDR3: CASSFGGRTEAFF

J: TRBJ2-7
size: NA
V: TRBV29-1
D: NA
DNA: TGCAGCGTTGTGGACGAGAGGGACTACGAGCAGTACTTC
CDR3: CSVVDERDYEQYF

J: TRBJ2-7
size: NA
V: TRBV6-5
D: TRBD1
DNA: TGTGCCAGCAGTTACGGGACAGTTCTTAGAGGGGAGCAGTACTTC
CDR3: CASSYGTVLRGEQYF

J: TRBJ2-3
size: NA
V: TRBV14
D: NA
DNA: TGTGCCAGCAGCCTCGGACGGCGGGGAAGGGGAGATACGCAGTATTTT
CDR3: CASSLGRRGRGDTQYF

J: TRBJ1-2
size: NA
V: TRBV5-1
D: TRBD1
DNA: TGCGCCAGCAGCTCTGGCCCCGGGACAGTTCGGTGGGGCTACACCTTC
CDR3: CASSSGPGTVRWGYTF

J: TRBJ1-2
size: NA
V: TRBV4-3
D: NA
DNA: TGCGCCAGCAGCCAAGATGGCGGCTATGGCTACACCTTC
CDR3: CASSQDGGYGYTF

J: TRBJ2-1
size: NA
V: TRBV19
D: TRBD1
DNA: TGTGCCAGCCGGGACAGGGGGCCCTACAATGAGCAGTTCTTC
CDR3: CASRDRGPYNEQFF

J: TRBJ2-1
size: NA
V: TRBV6-6
D: NA
DNA: TGTGCCAGCAGTTACGCCTCCTCGGGGGAGCAGTTCTTC
CDR3: CASSYASSGEQFF

J: TRBJ1-4
size: once
V: TRBV30
D: NA
DNA: TGTGCCTGGAGTGTGGCCGAAAAACTGTTTTTT
CDR3: CAWSVAEKLFF

J: TRBJ1-2
size: NA
V: TRBV6-5
D: TRBD1
DNA: TGTGCCAGCAGTCCGGACAGGGGATTTAACTATGGCTACACCTTC
CDR3: CASSPDRGFNYGYTF

J: TRBJ1-6
size: NA
V: TRBV19
D: TRBD1
DNA: TGTGCCAGTAGGGACAGGGGAGGTAATTCACCCCTCCACTTT
CDR3: CASRDRGGNSPLHF

J: TRBJ1-2
size: NA
V: TRBV2
D: TRBD1
DNA: TGTGCCAGCGCTACAGGGGGTTATGGCTACACCTTC
CDR3: CASATGGYGYTF

J: TRBJ2-1
size: NA
V: TRBV11-2
D: TRBD1
DNA: TGTGCCAGCAGCTCGGCCTATGACAGGGGAAATGAGCAGTTCTTC
CDR3: CASSSAYDRGNEQFF

J: TRBJ2-2
size: NA
V: TRBV6-1
D: NA
DNA: TGTGCCAGCAGTGAAGCGACACCCGGGGAGCTGTTTTTT
CDR3: CASSEATPGELFF

J: TRBJ2-1
size: NA
V: TRBV9
D: TRBD2
DNA: TGTGCCAGCAGCGTAGGGACTAGCGGCCAGGGTGAGCAGTTCTTC
CDR3: CASSVGTSGQGEQFF